A single T cell receptor beta chain is shown here with its context. Profiled with immunoSEQ multiplex PCR; TCRdb holds only in-frame clones, not every one. The table lists 120,000 or so clones, 75% to 85% of them singletons. V was clipped by 3 bases and J by 7 bases; unmatched bases: 9. This CDR3 has 16 amino acids. Germline V CDR1 and CDR2: LGHDT, YNNKEL (reference sequence). The data originate from a study of blood T cell repertoires in COVID-19. The sequenced material came from peripheral blood. This sequence was found in a woman in her forties or fifties with acute or convalescent COVID-19. The V call is TRBV3-1 (or the pseudogene TRBV3-2), the J call TRBJ2-4, with 10 bases matching TRBD2. In DNA, the CDR3 is TGTGCCAGCAGCCAGGACGCAGCGGGAGGGGTGAACATTCAGTACTTC. It yields the protein CASSQDAAGGVNIQYF.